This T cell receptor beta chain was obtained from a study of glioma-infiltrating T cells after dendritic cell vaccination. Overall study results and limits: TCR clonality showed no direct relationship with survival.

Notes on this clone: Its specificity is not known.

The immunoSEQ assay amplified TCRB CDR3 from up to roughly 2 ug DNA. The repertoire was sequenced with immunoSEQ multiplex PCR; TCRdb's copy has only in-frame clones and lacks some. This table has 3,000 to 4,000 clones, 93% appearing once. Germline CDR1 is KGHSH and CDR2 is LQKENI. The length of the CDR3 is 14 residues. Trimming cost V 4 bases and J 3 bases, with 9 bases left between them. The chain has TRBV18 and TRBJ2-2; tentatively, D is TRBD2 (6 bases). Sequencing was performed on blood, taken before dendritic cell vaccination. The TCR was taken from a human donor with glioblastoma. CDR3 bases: TGTGCCAGCTCACGGGAGGCCCACACCGGGGAGCTGTTTTTT. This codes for CASSREAHTGELFF.